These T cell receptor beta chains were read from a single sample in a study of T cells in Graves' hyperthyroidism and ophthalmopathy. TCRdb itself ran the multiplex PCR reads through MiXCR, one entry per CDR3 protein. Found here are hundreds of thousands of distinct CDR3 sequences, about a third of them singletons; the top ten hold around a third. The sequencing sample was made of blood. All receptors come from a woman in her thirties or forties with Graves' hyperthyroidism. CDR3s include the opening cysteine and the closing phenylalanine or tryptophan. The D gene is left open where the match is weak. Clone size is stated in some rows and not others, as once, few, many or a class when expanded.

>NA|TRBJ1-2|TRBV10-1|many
TGCGCCAGCAGTGAGTCGGTCCGGCCGTATGGCTACACCTTC
CASSESVRPYGYTF
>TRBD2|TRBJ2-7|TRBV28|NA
TGTGCCAGCTCGGCGGCGGGAGGAAGATCCTACGAGCAGTACTTC
CASSAAGGRSYEQYF
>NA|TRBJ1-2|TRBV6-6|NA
TGTGCCAGCAGCTCCTCAAGGCTCTCTTCCGCCTTC
CASSSSRLSSAF
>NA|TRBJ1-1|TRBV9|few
TGTGCCAGTTCGACGGCCACCAATGAAGCTTTCTTT
CASSTATNEAFF
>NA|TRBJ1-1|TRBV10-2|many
TGCGCCAGCAAATTCACGAACACTGAAGCTTTCTTT
CASKFTNTEAFF
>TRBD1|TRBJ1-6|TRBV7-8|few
TGTGCCAGCAGCCAAGATAGGGCAGGGGGCAACTATAATTCACCCCTCCACTTT
CASSQDRAGGNYNSPLHF
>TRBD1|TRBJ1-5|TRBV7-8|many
TGTGCCAGCAGCTTAGGGGGACAGGGAGTAGCGATCGTCGATCAGCCCCAGCATTTT
CASSLGGQGVAIVDQPQHF
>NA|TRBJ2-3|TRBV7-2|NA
TGTGCCAGCAGTCCCTGGACGGGCACAGATACGCAGTATTTT
CASSPWTGTDTQYF
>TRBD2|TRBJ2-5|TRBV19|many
TGTGCCAGTAGTATGGGGGGGATGCAAGAGACCCAGTACTTC
CASSMGGMQETQYF
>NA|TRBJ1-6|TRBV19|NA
TGTGCCAGTAGTATAGAGAGCCGAAATTCACCCCTCCACTTT
CASSIESRNSPLHF
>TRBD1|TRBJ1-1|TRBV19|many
TGTGCCAGTAGGGTTTGGACAGGTATGAACACTGAAGCTTTCTTT
CASRVWTGMNTEAFF
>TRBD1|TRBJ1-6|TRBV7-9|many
TGTGCCACCCAAGGGCAGGGGGATTCACCCCTCCACTTT
CATQGQGDSPLHF
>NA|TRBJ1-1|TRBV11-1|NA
TGTGTCAGCAGCTTATCCGGGACGGACACTGAAGCCTTCTTT
CVSSLSGTDTEAFF
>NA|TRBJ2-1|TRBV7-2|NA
TGTGCCAGCAGCTTAGGTGGGAGGTTGAATGAGCAGTTCTTC
CASSLGGRLNEQFF
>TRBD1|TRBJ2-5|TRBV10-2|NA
TGCGCCAGCAGTGAGGGGACAGGGGGTGGGGAGACCCAGTACTTC
CASSEGTGGGETQYF
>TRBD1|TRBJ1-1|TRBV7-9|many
TGTGCCAGCAGCTTAAAATGGCAGGGGGCGAACACTGAAGCTTTCTTT
CASSLKWQGANTEAFF
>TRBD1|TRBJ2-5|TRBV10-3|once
TGTGCCATCAGACAGGGGATGAATCAGCCCCAGTACTTC
CAIRQGMNQPQYF
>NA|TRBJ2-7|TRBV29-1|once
TGCAGCGCTCGACTCATACTCTACGAGCAGTACTTC
CSARLILYEQYF
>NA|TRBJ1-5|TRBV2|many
TGTGCCAGCAGTCAACAGGGAATCGGGCCCCAGCATTTT
CASSQQGIGPQHF
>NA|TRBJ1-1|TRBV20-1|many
TGCAGTGCTGAAGGGCCTTGGGGGAACACTGAAGCTTTCTTT
CSAEGPWGNTEAFF
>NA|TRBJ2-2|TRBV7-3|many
TGTGCCAGCAGCCCTAGTACCACCCTGACCGGGGAGCTGTTTTTT
CASSPSTTLTGELFF
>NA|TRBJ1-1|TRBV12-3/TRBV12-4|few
TGTGCCAGCAGTTTGGAGGGACCCCCGGAGGCTGAAGCTTTCTTT
CASSLEGPPEAEAFF
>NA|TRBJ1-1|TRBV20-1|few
TGCAGTGCTAGCGGCGGCCCGACGGGGTTTGAAGCTTTCTTT
CSASGGPTGFEAFF
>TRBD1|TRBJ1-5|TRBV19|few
TGTGCCAGTAGCCGAAAACCCGGGACAGGGGTAAGCAATCAGCCCCAGCATTTT
CASSRKPGTGVSNQPQHF
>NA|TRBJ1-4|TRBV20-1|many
TGCAGTGCCCGCACAGCGCCTAATGAAAAACTGTTTTTT
CSARTAPNEKLFF
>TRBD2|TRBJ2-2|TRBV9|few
TGTGCCAGCAGCGAATGGGGGGAGGGATTGTATACCGGGGAGCTGTTTTTT
CASSEWGEGLYTGELFF
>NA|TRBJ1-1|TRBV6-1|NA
TGTGCCAGCAGTCTCTTATGGTCCGGGACCAGGGGTAGGTCGAACACTGAAGCTTTCTTT
CASSLLWSGTRGRSNTEAFF
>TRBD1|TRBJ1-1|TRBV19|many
TGTGCCAGTAGGCGGGACAGGGGTGTGTTAACTGAAGCTTTCTTT
CASRRDRGVLTEAFF
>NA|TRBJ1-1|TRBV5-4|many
TGTGCCAGCAGCTTGGACCGACTCACTGAAGCTTTCTTT
CASSLDRLTEAFF
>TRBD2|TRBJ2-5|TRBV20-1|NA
TGCAGTGCTCAGGATCTAGCGGGGAAAGAGACCCAGTACTTC
CSAQDLAGKETQYF
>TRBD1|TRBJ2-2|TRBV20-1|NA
TGCAGTGCTAGAGCCGATAGGACAGGGAACACCGGGGAGCTGTTTTTT
CSARADRTGNTGELFF
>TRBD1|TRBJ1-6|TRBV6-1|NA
TGTGCCAGCAGGGAACCTCCGGGACAGCGTTCACCCCTCCACTTT
CASREPPGQRSPLHF
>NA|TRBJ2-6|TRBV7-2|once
TGTGCCAGCAGCTTAGTCTCCAGTTCAGGGGCCAACGCCCTGACTTTC
CASSLVSSSGANALTF
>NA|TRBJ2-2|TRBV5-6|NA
TGTGCCAGCAGTAGTACAGGGTCTTGGAACACCGGGGAGCTGTTTTTT
CASSSTGSWNTGELFF
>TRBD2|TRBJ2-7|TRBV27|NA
TGTGCCAGCAGTTTAGACGGGAGGGGATACTACGAGCAGTACTTC
CASSLDGRGYYEQYF
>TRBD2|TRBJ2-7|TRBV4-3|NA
TGCGCCAGCAGCCAAGGAGTTAGCGGGAAACGGGGCGAGCAGTACTTC
CASSQGVSGKRGEQYF
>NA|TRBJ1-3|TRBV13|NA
TGTGCCAGCAGCCAACACATCTCTGGAAACACCATATATTTT
CASSQHISGNTIYF
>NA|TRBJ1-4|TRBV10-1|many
TGCGCCAGCAGTCCGGGGGAAGGAGAAAAACTGTTTTTT
CASSPGEGEKLFF
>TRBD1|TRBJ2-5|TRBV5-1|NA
TGCGCCGGCAGCTCGACGGGGGACAGGGCAGAGACCCAGTACTTC
CAGSSTGDRAETQYF